This TCR beta chain was captured by sequencing in a study of response to subunit inactivated influenza vaccine. Regarding the study as a whole: Authors suggested few new T cells are recruited by each seasonal influenza vaccination.

There are 16 residues in the CDR3. CDR1 and CDR2 (germline): PRHDT, FYEKMQ (reference sequence). Trimming took 5 bases from V and 6 from J; bases not matched to a gene: 13. This clonotype was detected only a few times. Its antigen is not known. Each CDR3 protein is one row after TCRdb ran MiXCR on the RT-PCR reads. Among 500,000 or so distinct CDR3 sequences listed, approximately 15% were seen once. Sequenced here: CD4+ T cells sorted from PBMCs, sampled around 25 months after vaccination. This chain connects TRBV13 to TRBJ2-1, with 7 bases lining up with TRBD1. The receptor was derived from a man aged 50 to 75 who received an inactivated influenza vaccine. The CDR3 sequence is CASSAYGTALPNEQFF. The CDR3 nucleotides are TGTGCCAGCAGCGCGTACGGGACAGCCCTCCCCAATGAGCAGTTCTTC.